This T cell receptor beta chain was documented in a study of radiotherapy plus CTLA-4 blockade in lung cancer. Study background: The study recorded objective responses in around a sixth of patients and disease control in 31%.

Study-wide points: After radiotherapy and ipilimumab, tumor-derived clones expanded in peripheral blood.

Germline CDR1 reads WSHSY; CDR2 reads SAAADI. The CDR3 totals 14 residues. V was pared by 6 bases and J by 8 bases, with 8 bases of the junction left unmatched. Remarks on this clone: What it binds is not known.

Clones were sequenced by immunoSEQ multiplex PCR, and TCRdb holds only the in-frame ones, with some missing. The sample yields around 24,000 clones, around 72% seen once. The sample was peripheral blood, taken from a patient treated with radiotherapy plus ipilimumab. This receptor was obtained from a human donor with non-small cell lung cancer who had stable disease on radiotherapy plus ipilimumab. This rearrangement joins TRBV10-2 to TRBJ1-4; 8 nucleotides line up with TRBD1. The CDR3 here is CASRDRQGKEKLFF. Here the CDR3 DNA reads TGCGCCAGCAGGGATCGACAGGGGAAGGAAAAACTGTTTTTT.